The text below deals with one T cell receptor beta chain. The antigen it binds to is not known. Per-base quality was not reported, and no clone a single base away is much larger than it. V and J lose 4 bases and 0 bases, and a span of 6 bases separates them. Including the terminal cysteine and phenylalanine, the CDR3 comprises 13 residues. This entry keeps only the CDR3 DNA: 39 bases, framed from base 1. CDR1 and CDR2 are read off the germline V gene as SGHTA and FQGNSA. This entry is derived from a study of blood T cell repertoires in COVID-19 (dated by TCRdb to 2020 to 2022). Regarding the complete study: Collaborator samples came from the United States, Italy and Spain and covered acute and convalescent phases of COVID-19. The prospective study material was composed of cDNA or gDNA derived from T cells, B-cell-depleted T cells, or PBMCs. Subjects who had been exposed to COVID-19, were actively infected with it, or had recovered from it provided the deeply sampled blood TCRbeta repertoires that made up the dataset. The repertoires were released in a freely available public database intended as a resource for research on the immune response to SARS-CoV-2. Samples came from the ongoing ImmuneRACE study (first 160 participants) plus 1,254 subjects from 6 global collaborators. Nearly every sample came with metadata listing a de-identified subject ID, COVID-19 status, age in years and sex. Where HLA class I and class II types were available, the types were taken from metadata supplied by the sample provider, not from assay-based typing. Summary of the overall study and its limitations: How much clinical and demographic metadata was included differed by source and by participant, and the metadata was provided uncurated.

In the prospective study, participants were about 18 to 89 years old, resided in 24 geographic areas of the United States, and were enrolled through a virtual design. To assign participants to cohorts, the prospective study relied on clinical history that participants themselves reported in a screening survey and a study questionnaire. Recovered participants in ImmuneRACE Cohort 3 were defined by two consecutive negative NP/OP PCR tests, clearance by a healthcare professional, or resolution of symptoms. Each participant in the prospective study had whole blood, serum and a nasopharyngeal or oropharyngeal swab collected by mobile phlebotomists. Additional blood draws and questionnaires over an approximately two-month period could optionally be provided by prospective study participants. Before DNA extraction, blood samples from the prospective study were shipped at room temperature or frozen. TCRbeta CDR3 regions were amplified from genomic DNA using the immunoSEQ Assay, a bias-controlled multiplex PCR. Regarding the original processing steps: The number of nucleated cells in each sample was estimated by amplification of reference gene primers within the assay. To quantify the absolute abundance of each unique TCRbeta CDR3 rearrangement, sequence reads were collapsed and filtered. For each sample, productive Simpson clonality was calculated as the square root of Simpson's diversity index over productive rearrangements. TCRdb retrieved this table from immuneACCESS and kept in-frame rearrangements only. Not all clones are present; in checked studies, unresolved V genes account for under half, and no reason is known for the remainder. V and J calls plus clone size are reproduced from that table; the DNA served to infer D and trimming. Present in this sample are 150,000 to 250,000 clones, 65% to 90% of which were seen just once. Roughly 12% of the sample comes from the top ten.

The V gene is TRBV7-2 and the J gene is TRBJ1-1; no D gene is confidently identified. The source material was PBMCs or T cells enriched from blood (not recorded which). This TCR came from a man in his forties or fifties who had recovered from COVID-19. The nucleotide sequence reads TGTGCCAGCAGCTCCCACATGAACACTGAAGCTTTCTTT. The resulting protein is CASSSHMNTEAFF.